This T cell receptor (beta chain) was sequenced during a study of blood T cell repertoires in COVID-19. Whole-study context: PBMCs, B-cell-depleted T cells, or T cells were the source of the cDNA or gDNA that made up the material.

Trimming removed 5 bases from V and 1 base from J; junction bases left unmatched: 11. CDR1 SGHNT and CDR2 YENEEA come from the germline V gene. This CDR3 has 16 amino acids. Authors' data handling: Scientists estimated how many nucleated cells there were by amplifying reference gene primers. TCRdb keeps only in-frame clones here, not all; method: immunoSEQ multiplex PCR. V and J calls plus clone size are reproduced from that table; the DNA served to infer D and trimming. This sample has fewer than 350,000 clones, with under 95% found just once. Cohorts were assigned according to the clinical history that participants reported. The count of this clone is one.

The gene calls are TRBV11-3 and TRBJ2-7; 7 bases agree with TRBD1. Sequences were obtained from PBMCs or T cells enriched from blood (not recorded which). This receptor was obtained from a man in his forties who had been exposed to COVID-19. CDR3 region: CASSPITGTESYEQYF. The CDR3, as DNA: TGTGCCAGCAGCCCGATTACCGGGACAGAATCCTACGAGCAGTACTTC. Full variable domain (missing parts from reference TRBV11-3 and TRBJ2-7): EAGVVQSPRYKIIEKKQPVAFWCNPISGHNTLYWYLQNLGQGPELLIRYENEEAVDDSQLPKDRFSAERLKGVDSTLKIQPAELGDSAVYLCASSPITGTESYEQYFGPGTRLTVT.